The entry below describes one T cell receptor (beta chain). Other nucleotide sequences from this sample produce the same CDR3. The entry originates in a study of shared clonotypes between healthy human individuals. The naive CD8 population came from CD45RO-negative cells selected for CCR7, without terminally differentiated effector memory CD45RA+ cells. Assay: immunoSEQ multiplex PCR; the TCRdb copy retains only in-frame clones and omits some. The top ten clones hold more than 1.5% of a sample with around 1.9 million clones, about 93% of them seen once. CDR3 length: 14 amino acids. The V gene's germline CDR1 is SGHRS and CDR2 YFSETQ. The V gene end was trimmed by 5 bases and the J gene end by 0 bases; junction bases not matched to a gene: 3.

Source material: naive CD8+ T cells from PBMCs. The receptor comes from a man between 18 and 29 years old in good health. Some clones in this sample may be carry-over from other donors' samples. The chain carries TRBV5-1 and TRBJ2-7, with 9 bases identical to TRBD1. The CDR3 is CASSPGQGSYEQYF. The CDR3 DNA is TGCGCCAGCAGTCCGGGACAGGGCTCCTACGAGCAGTACTTC.